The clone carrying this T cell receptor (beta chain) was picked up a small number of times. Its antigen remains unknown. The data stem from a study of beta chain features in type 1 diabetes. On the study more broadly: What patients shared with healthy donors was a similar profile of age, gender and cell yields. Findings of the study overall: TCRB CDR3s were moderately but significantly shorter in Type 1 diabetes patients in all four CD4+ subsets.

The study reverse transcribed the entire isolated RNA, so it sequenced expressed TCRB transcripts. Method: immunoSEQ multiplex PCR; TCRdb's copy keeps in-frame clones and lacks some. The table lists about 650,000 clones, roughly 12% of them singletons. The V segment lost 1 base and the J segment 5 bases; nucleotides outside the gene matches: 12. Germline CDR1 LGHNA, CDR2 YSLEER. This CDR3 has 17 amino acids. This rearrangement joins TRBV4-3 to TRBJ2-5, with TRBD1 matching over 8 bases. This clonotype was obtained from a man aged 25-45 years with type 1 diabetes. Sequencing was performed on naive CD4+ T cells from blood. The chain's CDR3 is CASSQVGGRGRGETQYF. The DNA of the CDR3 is TGCGCCAGCAGCCAAGTGGGGGGCAGGGGGCGCGGGGAGACCCAGTACTTC.